This T cell receptor beta chain is drawn from a study of T cell responses to AZD1222 COVID-19 vaccine. Notes on this clone: Its antigen is as yet unknown.

Clones were sequenced by immunoSEQ multiplex PCR, and TCRdb holds only the in-frame ones, with some missing. The data hold around 150,000 clones, with approximately 90% observed a single time. Findings and limits, study-wide: The donor group comprised mostly white British people and more females; the analysis possibly underestimated clonal diversity. Spike-wide vaccine-associated CD4 TCRs dominated at 160-218 and 743-854. Sampling captured repertoires only after the peak T cell response. Just a handful of AZD1222 recipients tested seropositive at baseline.

The origin of this receptor is an adult who received the AZD1222 COVID-19 vaccine. The sample consisted of peripheral blood, taken 28 days after the second AZD1222 dose.

The DNA for the CDR3 is TGTGCCAGCAGCTTAGGCGCATCCGGTAATTCACCCCTCCACTTT. This gives the protein CASSLGASGNSPLHF. The chain combines TRBV7-2 with TRBJ1-6; no reliable D call. V lost 1 base, J lost 6 bases, and 10 bases lay in between. Germline loops: CDR1 SGHTA, CDR2 FQGNSA. This CDR3 contains 15 residues.